This is a list of T cell receptor beta chains from one sample in a study of human T cells and chemical hapten exposure. Each CDR3 protein is one row after TCRdb ran MiXCR on the 5' RACE reads. Of roughly 120,000 distinct CDR3 sequences listed, around 20% were seen once; the top ten hold around 2.7%. These receptors were obtained from a human donor in good health. The CDR3 runs from the conserved cysteine through the conserved F or W. D genes are given only for firm matches. Size tells how often a clone was seen (once, few, many) or the class of an expanded clone, and some rows leave it out.

V gene	D gene	clone size	J gene	CDR3 DNA	CDR3 protein
TRBV11-2	TRBD2	few	TRBJ2-6	TGTGCCAGCAGCCCCCCCCCTCGTTTACTAGCGGGAGGTGGGGCCAACGTCCTGACTTTC	CASSPPPRLLAGGGANVLTF
TRBV3-1	-	few	TRBJ1-2	TGTGCCAGCAGCCTTCCCGGCAGGGGCGGCGGCTACACCTTC	CASSLPGRGGGYTF
TRBV18	-	few	TRBJ1-1	TGTGCCAGCTCACCCACAGGGAGGGCTGAAGCTTTCTTT	CASSPTGRAEAFF
TRBV5-6	TRBD1	few	TRBJ2-5	TGTGCCAGCAGCCCCACAGGGGGCGGGGGAGAGACCCAGTACTTC	CASSPTGGGGETQYF
TRBV24-1	TRBD1	-	TRBJ2-1	TGTGCCACCAGTGATTCGGGACAGATAAACAATGAGCAGTTCTTC	CATSDSGQINNEQFF
TRBV29-1	-	few	TRBJ1-4	TGCAGCGTTGGTGGGACAACAACTAATGAAAAACTGTTTTTT	CSVGGTTTNEKLFF
TRBV29-1	TRBD2	few	TRBJ2-1	TGCAGCGTTGGGGGGATAGCGGGAGGGCGCTTAGGAAATGAGCAGTTCTTC	CSVGGIAGGRLGNEQFF
TRBV13	-	many	TRBJ2-7	TGTGCCAGCAGCCCCTGGCCAGGGGAGGAGCAGTACTTC	CASSPWPGEEQYF
TRBV28	TRBD1	-	TRBJ2-7	TGTGCCAGCACTACCCGGTGGGGCAGGGGGCACGAGCAGTACTTC	CASTTRWGRGHEQYF
TRBV6-1	-	few	TRBJ2-2	TGTGCCAGCACCTATGACAGTTCCGGGGAGCTGTTTTTT	CASTYDSSGELFF
TRBV7-2	-	few	TRBJ1-2	TGTGCCAGCAGCCCCAGGCCTAACTATGGCTACACCTTC	CASSPRPNYGYTF
TRBV6-5	-	-	TRBJ1-3	TGTGCCAGCAGTTACGCCTGGGGGATTGGCTCTGGAAACACCATATATTTT	CASSYAWGIGSGNTIYF
TRBV19	-	-	TRBJ1-2	TGTGCCAGTAGTATCCGTGGACCCGGGAACTATGGCTACACCTTC	CASSIRGPGNYGYTF
TRBV10-3	-	few	TRBJ2-7	TGTGCCATCAGTGAGTCGAAGTACAGCTCCTACGAGCAGTACTTC	CAISESKYSSYEQYF
TRBV6-5	-	-	TRBJ2-3	TGTGCCAGCAGTTGGATGGTTGGGGCAGATACGCAGTATTTT	CASSWMVGADTQYF
TRBV6-1	TRBD2	-	TRBJ2-4	TGTGCCAGCACAGTGTTCCCTCTATCGGGACTAGCACCTCTAGCCAAAAACATTCAGTACTTC	CASTVFPLSGLAPLAKNIQYF
TRBV6-1	-	-	TRBJ1-1	TGTGCCAGCAGTCCTAGACAGGCGGGGAACACTGAAGCTTTCTTT	CASSPRQAGNTEAFF
TRBV7-8	-	-	TRBJ2-2	TGTGCCAGCAGCTTACGGCGGAGAGGCGGGCCTTCGAACACCGGGGAGCTGTTTTTT	CASSLRRRGGPSNTGELFF
TRBV12-3/TRBV12-4	TRBD2	-	TRBJ2-1	TGTGCCAGCAGCCCACCCAGACTAGCGGGGGACAATGAGCAGTTCTTC	CASSPPRLAGDNEQFF
TRBV29-1	-	few	TRBJ1-2	TGCAGCGTTGAAGATCGGGGGGGGAAGGAAACCTTCTATGGCTACACCTTC	CSVEDRGGKETFYGYTF
TRBV4-2	TRBD1	few	TRBJ1-2	TGTGCCAGCAGCCAACTGGACAGGGGAGACTATGGCTACACCTTC	CASSQLDRGDYGYTF
TRBV29-1	-	few	TRBJ2-7	TGCAGCGTTCGAAACAGGGAAGGGCCCTACGAGCAGTACTTC	CSVRNREGPYEQYF
TRBV6-5	-	many	TRBJ2-3	TGTGCCAGCAGTTACTCCTCTCCGCCGGGCACAGATACGCAGTATTTT	CASSYSSPPGTDTQYF
TRBV20-1	TRBD2	few	TRBJ2-3	TGCAGTGCTAGTGGGCTAGCGGGAGGTGGGCGGACAGATACGCAGTATTTT	CSASGLAGGGRTDTQYF
TRBV12-3/TRBV12-4	TRBD1	-	TRBJ2-7	TGTGCCAGCAGTTTGATCGGGCAGGGGGTCTACGAGCAGTACTTC	CASSLIGQGVYEQYF
TRBV29-1	TRBD1	-	TRBJ1-3	TGCAGCGTCGCCGGAGCAGGGGGTGGAAACACCATATATTTT	CSVAGAGGGNTIYF
TRBV2	TRBD1	-	TRBJ1-1	TGTGCCAGCGGGACAGCGAACACTGAAGCTTTCTTT	CASGTANTEAFF
TRBV6-6	-	-	TRBJ1-5	TGTGCCAGCAGTTCCCTAAGGGGGGAGACCAATCAGCCCCAGCATTTT	CASSSLRGETNQPQHF
TRBV28	TRBD1	-	TRBJ2-7	TGTGCCAGCAGCCCCCGGGACAGGGTCTACGAGCAGTACTTC	CASSPRDRVYEQYF
TRBV7-8	-	few	TRBJ1-1	TGTGCCAGCAGCTTTGGACGTGGGGGCACTGAAGCTTTCTTT	CASSFGRGGTEAFF
TRBV6-1	-	-	TRBJ1-1	TGTGCCAGCAGTGATGAGGCTCCCTGGGGCACTGAAGCTTTCTTT	CASSDEAPWGTEAFF
TRBV5-1	-	-	TRBJ2-1	TGCGCCAGCAGCTTGTTAAGCCCCTCCGGGAATGAGCAGTTCTTC	CASSLLSPSGNEQFF
TRBV30	-	-	TRBJ1-1	TGTGCCTGGGGCCGGGGGGGGAACACTGAAGCTTTCTTT	CAWGRGGNTEAFF
TRBV7-3	-	-	TRBJ2-1	TGTGCCAGCAGCTTATTGGGGGAAGGGTCCTACAATGAGCAGTTCTTC	CASSLLGEGSYNEQFF
TRBV28	-	-	TRBJ1-1	TGTGCCAGCAGTTTATGGCAGGAGGGCACTGAAGCTTTCTTT	CASSLWQEGTEAFF
TRBV12-3/TRBV12-4	-	few	TRBJ2-7	TGTGCCAGCAGTTTATCGGGGCAGGGGCTCTCCTACGAGCAGTACTTC	CASSLSGQGLSYEQYF
TRBV20-1	TRBD1	-	TRBJ1-2	TGCAGTGCTAGGGGACAGGGGGTTTCGTATGGCTACACCTTC	CSARGQGVSYGYTF
TRBV28	-	few	TRBJ2-7	TGTGCCAGCAGCGAGGGCGGACGGGACGAGCAGTACTTC	CASSEGGRDEQYF
TRBV20-1	-	-	TRBJ2-6	TGCAGTGCTGGTCCCGGTGCCAGGTCGGGGGCCAACGTCCTGACTTTC	CSAGPGARSGANVLTF
TRBV9	TRBD2	few	TRBJ2-1	TGTGCCAGCAGCGTAGTTAGTAGCGGGTCCTACAATGAGCAGTTCTTC	CASSVVSSGSYNEQFF
TRBV7-2	-	-	TRBJ1-1	TGTGCCAGCAGCTTAGTACATAGGAACACTGAAGCTTTCTTT	CASSLVHRNTEAFF
TRBV3-1	-	few	TRBJ2-7	TGTGCCAGCAGCCCACGACAGCCCCCCTACGAGCAGTACTTC	CASSPRQPPYEQYF
TRBV6-2/TRBV6-3	-	-	TRBJ2-5	TGTGCCAGCAGTTACGGGTTAGGGGAGACCCAGTACTTC	CASSYGLGETQYF
TRBV29-1	-	-	TRBJ2-5	TGCAGCGTCCCAGCGGTGTCCAGGGAGGACCAGTACTTC	CSVPAVSREDQYF
TRBV27	TRBD1	-	TRBJ2-1	TGTGCCAGCAGTAGAAAAACAGGGGGCGTAGATGAGCAGTTCTTC	CASSRKTGGVDEQFF
TRBV2	-	few	TRBJ1-1	TGTGCCAGAGGGGGGCTGAACACTGAAGCTTTCTTT	CARGGLNTEAFF
TRBV28	TRBD1	few	TRBJ2-7	TGTGCCAGCAGTCAGGACAGGGGGGCGGCCTACGAGCAGTACTTC	CASSQDRGAAYEQYF